Below, 32 T cell receptor beta chains from the same sample are listed, as sequenced in a study of beta chain features in type 1 diabetes. Study-wide results and caveats: In every one of the four CD4+ subsets, TCRB CDR3s were moderately but significantly shorter in Type 1 diabetes patients.

Reverse transcribing all isolated RNA meant expressed TCRB transcripts were sequenced. Clones were sequenced by immunoSEQ multiplex PCR, and TCRdb holds only the in-frame ones, with some missing. Of about 160,000 clones listed, approximately 9.1% are singletons. These receptors lack a known antigen. The specimen was central memory CD4+ T cells from blood. These receptors came from a woman in her 30s with type 1 diabetes.

This clone has a handful of counts. The J gene is TRBJ2-5, the V gene TRBV4-1, with 11 positions matching TRBD2. The junction had 12 bases not matched to a gene; V was cut back by 1 base and J by 5 bases. Germline V gene lookup returns CDR1 MGHRA and CDR2 YSYEKL. CDR3 size: 18 residues. Here the CDR3 reads CASSQGLTSGSMGETQYF. CDR3 DNA sequence: TGCGCCAGCAGCCAAGGCCTAACTAGCGGGAGTATGGGGGAGACCCAGTACTTC.

The chain has TRBV15 and TRBJ1-5, with D maybe TRBD1 (6 bases). Germline values: CDR1 LNHNV, CDR2 YYDKDF (reference sequence). The V end was cut by 3 bases, the J end by 5 bases, with 17 bases between. There are 16 residues in the CDR3. CDR3 sequence: CATSSEEQGIDQPQHF. As DNA, the CDR3 is TGTGCCACCAGCAGCGAAGAACAGGGTATAGATCAGCCCCAGCATTTT.

Only a few counts were recorded for this clone. The genes are TRBV10-2 and TRBJ2-5; no firm D call. The CDR3 loop spans 12 amino acids. With 6 bases removed from V and 2 bases from J, the gap between germline ends came to 7 bases. From germline, CDR1 is WSHSY and CDR2 SAAADI. Here the CDR3 reads CASRPRQETQYF. DNA of the CDR3: TGCGCCAGCAGACCCAGGCAAGAGACCCAGTACTTC.

In this sample, this clone turned up a few times. V is TRBV7-9 and J is TRBJ2-6; D possibly corresponds to TRBD2 (5 bases). Between the trimmed V and J ends, which lost 4 bases and 6 bases, there was a span of 19 bases. The germline CDR1 and CDR2 sequences are SEHNR and FQNEAQ (reference sequence). The CDR3 is made up of 17 amino acids. This CDR3 is CASSSGGSPYLANVLTF. CDR3 bases: TGTGCCAGCAGCTCAGGCGGGTCCCCGTACCTGGCCAACGTCCTGACTTTC.

This clone has more than one count but fewer than ten. The chain recombines TRBV30 with TRBJ2-3; 13 bases line up with TRBD2. Trimming cost V 2 bases and J 4 bases; bases outside gene matches: 3. CDR3 length: 15 amino acids. Germline values: CDR1 GTSNPN, CDR2 SVGIG (reference sequence). The CDR3 DNA reads as TGTGCCTGGAGTTTAGGACTAGCGGGAGCAGATACGCAGTATTTT. This encodes CAWSLGLAGADTQYF. The whole variable domain, remainder taken from reference TRBV30 and TRBJ2-3, is SQTIHQWPATLVQPVGSPLSLECTVEGTSNPNLYWYRQAAGRGLQLLFYSVGIGQISSEVPQNLSASRPQDRQFILSSKKLLLSDSGFYLCAWSLGLAGADTQYFGPGTRLTVL.

J is TRBJ1-1 and V is TRBV5-1; possible D gene TRBD1, 5 bases. This CDR3 contains 14 residues. Trimming removed 4 bases at V and 6 bases at J, with 16 bases between. The germline V gene encodes CDR1 SGHRS and CDR2 YFSETQ. The DNA of the CDR3 is TGCGCCAGCAGCGATGACGGGGGACTTTCTGAAGCTTTCTTT. Translating gives CASSDDGGLSEAFF.

J is TRBJ2-7 and V is TRBV11-2; 8 nucleotides align to TRBD2. V lost 5 bases, J lost 2 bases, and 8 bases stayed unmatched. The length of the CDR3 is 15 residues. Per germline, CDR1 SGHAT and CDR2 FQNNGV. The CDR3 DNA reads TGTGCCAGCAGCACCGTGCGCGGGAGGACCTACGAGCAGTACTTC. Its protein is CASSTVRGRTYEQYF.

This clone was seen a handful of times. The chain joins TRBV19 to TRBJ1-2, with TRBD1 matching over 7 bases. The CDR3 spans 14 residues. V was clipped by 1 base and J by 4 bases; unmatched bases: 3. CDR1 is LNHDA and CDR2 is SQIVND in the germline V gene (reference sequence). The CDR3 bases are TGTGCCAGTAGTATAGGCACAGGGGTCTATGGCTACACCTTC. Translating it yields CASSIGTGVYGYTF.

This chain links TRBV9 with TRBJ2-2; 7 nucleotides align to TRBD2. Unmatched junction bases numbered 7, after V lost 2 bases and J lost 0 bases. The CDR3 runs to 17 residues. The germline V gene has CDR1 SGDLS and CDR2 YYNGEE. The CDR3 loop is CASSVKLLATNTGELFF. DNA of the CDR3: TGTGCCAGCAGCGTCAAATTACTAGCGACGAACACCGGGGAGCTGTTTTTT. The variable domain in full, completed from reference TRBV9 and TRBJ2-2, reads DSGVTQTPKHLITATGQRVTLRCSPRSGDLSVYWYQQSLDQGLQFLIQYYNGEERAKGNILERFSAQQFPDLHSELNLSSLELGDSALYFCASSVKLLATNTGELFFGEGSRLTVL.

This clone occurred many times. The chain carries TRBV7-3 and TRBJ1-1, with 8 bases aligning to TRBD1. Germline-derived CDR1 and CDR2 are SGHTA and FQGTGA. This CDR3 contains 13 residues. J was trimmed by 4 bases and V by 8 bases; bases with no gene match: 6. As DNA, the CDR3 is TGTGCCAGCGGTGACAGGGGCAGCACTGAAGCTTTCTTT. Translated: CASGDRGSTEAFF.

V usage is TRBV5-8 and J usage is TRBJ1-1; D not certain. The V and J ends lost 4 bases and 10 bases respectively, with 14 bases between them. This CDR3 is 12 amino acids long. Germline V gene lookup returns CDR1 SGHTS and CDR2 YDEGEE. CDR3 sequence (DNA): TGTGCCAGCAGCCAAGCCAGACGGGGAGCTTTCTTT. Translation: CASSQARRGAFF. Filled out from reference TRBV5-8 and TRBJ1-1, the complete variable domain reads EAGVTQSPTHLIKTRGQQATLRCSPISGHTSVYWYQQALGLGLQFLLWYDEGEERNRGNFPPRFSGRQFPNYSSELNVNALELEDSALYLCASSQARRGAFFGQGTRLTVV.

J is TRBJ1-2 and V is TRBV25-1; tentatively, D is TRBD1 (6 bases). Trimming left V 5 bases short and J 7 bases short, with 11 bases between. The CDR3 spans 12 residues. CDR1 is MGHDK, CDR2 SYGVNS, per germline. In DNA form, the CDR3 reads TGTGCCAGCAGTTCAGGGGTGCCTGGCTACACCTTC. This codes for CASSSGVPGYTF.

This clone was found many times. This rearrangement joins TRBV9 to TRBJ2-1; tentatively, D is TRBD2 (6 bases). V was cut by 1 base and J by 9 bases, with 14 bases left in between. The CDR3 runs 14 residues. Germline V lookup: CDR1 SGDLS, CDR2 YYNGEE. For the CDR3, the DNA is TGTGCCAGCAGCGTATTGACTTCCGGGAGTGAGCAGTTCTTC. Amino acids: CASSVLTSGSEQFF.

This clone came up a few times. V usage is TRBV19 and J usage is TRBJ1-1, with a possible D match to TRBD1 (5 bases). V was shortened by 7 bases and J by 1 base, with 10 bases between the two germline ends. Germline V gene sequence: CDR1 LNHDA, CDR2 SQIVND (reference sequence). The CDR3 has 13 amino acids. The CDR3 DNA reads TGTGCCAGTATGTACAGGAGGAACACTGAAGCTTTCTTT. Amino acid sequence: CASMYRRNTEAFF.

The CDR3 reads CASSLGGSTNTGELFF. CDR3 bases: TGTGCCAGCAGCTTGGGAGGGTCCACGAACACCGGGGAGCTGTTTTTT. The chain is built from TRBV5-4 and TRBJ2-2; tentatively, D is TRBD2 (5 bases). V was trimmed by 0 bases and J by 0 bases, leaving 9 bases between them. Germline CDR1 and CDR2: SGHNT and YYREEE (reference sequence). The CDR3 is made up of 16 amino acids.

The V gene is TRBV14, the J gene TRBJ2-2, with 14 bases fitting TRBD2. This CDR3 has 17 amino acids. V was clipped by 4 bases and J by 4 bases; unmatched bases: 5. Germline CDR1 reads SGHDN; CDR2 reads FVKESK. The CDR3 DNA reads TGTGCCAGCAGCCCACTTGGGACTAGCGGGAGCACCGGGGAGCTGTTTTTT. This sequence encodes CASSPLGTSGSTGELFF.

V gene TRBV5-1 combines with J gene TRBJ2-3; 7 bases are a match to TRBD1. Per the germline V gene, CDR1 is SGHRS and CDR2 is YFSETQ. The CDR3 consists of 15 residues. Losses at the gene ends were 4 bases for V and 0 bases for J; bases not matched to a gene: 5. CDR3 bases: TGCGCCAGCAGCCCGACAGGGTCCAGCACAGATACGCAGTATTTT. Translation: CASSPTGSSTDTQYF.

This clone was detected only a few times. The V and J genes are TRBV18 and TRBJ1-3, with D possibly matching TRBD1 (5 bases). The V and J ends lost 1 base and 3 bases respectively, with 7 bases between them. The CDR3 totals 14 residues. Germline values: CDR1 KGHSH, CDR2 LQKENI. The CDR3, as DNA: TGTGCCAGCTCACCACAGGGACTTGGAAACACCATATATTTT. It yields the protein CASSPQGLGNTIYF.

In DNA, the CDR3 is TGTGCCAGCAGTCCCAGGACAGGGGGCATTCGTAATACGCAGTATTTT. Its translation: CASSPRTGGIRNTQYF. The V call is TRBV28, the J call TRBJ2-3; 11 bases align to TRBD1. This CDR3 spans 16 amino acids. Germline V gene sequence: CDR1 MDHEN, CDR2 SYDVKM. J gave up 7 bases and V 5 bases, and 11 bases lay outside the gene matches.

This clone occurred a few times. CDR3 region: CASSRLAGTEPETQYF. The DNA of the CDR3 is TGTGCCAGCAGCCGCCTCGCCGGGACAGAGCCAGAGACCCAGTACTTC. This chain connects TRBV11-2 to TRBJ2-5, with 7 bases that match TRBD1. CDR3 length: 16 residues. The germline CDR1 and CDR2 sequences are SGHAT and FQNNGV. The J segment lost 4 bases and the V segment lost 5 bases, leaving 13 bases of the junction unmatched.

This clone was counted between two and nine times. The rearrangement uses TRBV10-3 and TRBJ1-2; TRBD1 is a possible D gene (6 bases). This CDR3 is built from 15 residues. V gave up 5 bases and J gave up 2 bases, with 15 bases separating them. CDR1 is ENHRY and CDR2 is SYGVKD in the germline V gene. The CDR3 DNA sequence: TGTGCCATCAGTCCTACGACAGGAGAGAACTATGGCTACACCTTC. This sequence encodes CAISPTTGENYGYTF.

The sample holds a few counts of this clone. This rearrangement joins TRBV7-6 to TRBJ2-1; 7 bases are a match to TRBD2. The CDR3 consists of 17 residues. Germline CDR1 is SGHVS and CDR2 is FNYEAQ. V dropped 4 bases and J dropped 1; count of bases not matched to a gene: 10. CDR3 protein: CASSSPPLSGSYNEQFF. CDR3 nucleotides: TGTGCCAGCAGCTCGCCCCCTCTTAGCGGGTCCTACAATGAGCAGTTCTTC.

This clone came up a few times. The J gene is TRBJ1-3, the V gene TRBV5-6, with D perhaps matching TRBD1 (5 bases). Germline assignment: CDR1 SGHDT and CDR2 YYEEEE. This CDR3 is built from 16 residues. The V and J ends lost 4 bases and 0 bases respectively, with 14 bases between them. The CDR3 region is CASSTKTAYSGNTIYF. In DNA form, the CDR3 reads TGTGCCAGCAGCACGAAGACAGCCTACTCTGGAAACACCATATATTTT.

This clone appeared a few times. V is TRBV5-1 and J is TRBJ1-1; 7 bases map to TRBD1. Unmatched junction bases numbered 5, after V lost 4 bases and J lost 2 bases. Germline CDR1 is SGHRS and CDR2 is YFSETQ. This CDR3 spans 14 amino acids. CDR3 in DNA: TGCGCCAGCAGCCAACGGGACAGTAACACTGAAGCTTTCTTT. Protein: CASSQRDSNTEAFF.

The gene calls are TRBV20-1 and TRBJ2-1; D unclear. V lost 7 bases and J lost 5, with 9 bases in between. CDR3 size: 11 residues. Germline V gene lookup returns CDR1 DFQATT and CDR2 SNEGSKA (reference sequence). This CDR3 reads CSVQSDNEQFF. The CDR3 DNA sequence: TGCAGTGTTCAATCAGACAATGAGCAGTTCTTC.

The chain links TRBV19 to TRBJ2-5; D uncertain. Germline V gene data show CDR1 as LNHDA and CDR2 as SQIVND (reference sequence). The V end was cut by 3 bases, the J end by 2 bases, with 13 bases between. This CDR3 contains 15 residues. CDR3 nucleotide sequence: TGTGCCAGTAGTATCTCCGGGTCCGGGCAAGAGACCCAGTACTTC. It is translated as CASSISGSGQETQYF.

This clone occurred a few times. This sequence joins TRBV27 and TRBJ2-5, with D maybe TRBD2 (6 bases). Germline CDR1 MNHEY, CDR2 SMNVEV (reference sequence). The CDR3 contains 14 residues. Trimming cost V 6 bases and J 4 bases, with 15 bases left between them. CDR3 residues: CASSPTPGGETQYF. Here the CDR3 DNA reads TGTGCCAGCAGCCCAACCCCCGGGGGAGAGACCCAGTACTTC.

This clone has a handful of counts. The rearrangement joins TRBV4-2 to TRBJ1-1; D might be TRBD1 (5 bases). V shed 4 bases and J shed 1 base, with 13 bases lying between them. The CDR3 spans 15 residues. Germline CDR1 reads LGHNA; CDR2 reads YNFKEQ. The CDR3 DNA reads as TGTGCCAGCAGCCCGGGGGGGTTGCGGAACACTGAAGCTTTCTTT. This codes for CASSPGGLRNTEAFF.

This clone has only a few counts. V is TRBV11-2 and J is TRBJ2-1; D remains unclear. The CDR3 is made up of 16 amino acids. Per the germline V gene, CDR1 is SGHAT and CDR2 is FQNNGV. V lost 3 bases to trimming and J lost 0 bases, with 12 bases between them. The CDR3 DNA reads TGTGCCAGCAGCTTCTCTCTATTGAGCTCCTACAATGAGCAGTTCTTC. This translates into CASSFSLLSSYNEQFF.

This clone was picked up a small number of times. The rearrangement uses TRBV28 and TRBJ2-1; 7 bases line up with TRBD2. This CDR3 contains 14 residues. The ends lost 7 bases at V and 1 base at J; junction bases unmatched: 4. CDR1 is MDHEN, CDR2 SYDVKM, per germline. The CDR3 bases are TGTGCCAGCATAAAGGGAGGGTCCTACAATGAGCAGTTCTTC. It is translated as CASIKGGSYNEQFF. Filled out from reference TRBV28 and TRBJ2-1, the complete variable domain reads DVKVTQSSRYLVKRTGEKVFLECVQDMDHENMFWYRQDPGLGLRLIYFSYDVKMKEKGDIPEGYSVSREKKERFSLILESASTNQTSMYLCASIKGGSYNEQFFGPGTRLTVL.

This clone has ten or more counts. The V and J genes are TRBV7-9 and TRBJ2-5; TRBD2 matches at 10 bases. The J segment lost 3 bases and the V segment lost 5 bases, leaving 3 bases of the junction unmatched. Germline V lookup: CDR1 SEHNR, CDR2 FQNEAQ (reference sequence). The length of the CDR3 is 14 residues. CDR3 residues: CASSVGTSEETQYF. For the CDR3, the DNA is TGTGCCAGCAGCGTCGGGACTAGCGAAGAGACCCAGTACTTC.

This clone was found a few times. This chain uses TRBV6-1 with TRBJ1-2; possibly TRBD1 for D (6 bases). The CDR3 has 12 amino acids. The germline CDR1 and CDR2 sequences are MNHNS and SASEGT. V gave up 3 bases and J gave up 8 bases, with 10 bases separating them. CDR3 residues: CASSDTGYGYTF. The CDR3 DNA follows: TGTGCCAGCAGTGACACAGGGTACGGCTACACCTTC.